Reported below is one T cell receptor (beta chain). Other DNA sequences in this specimen translate into the identical CDR3. Generated by immunoSEQ multiplex PCR, the TCRdb table keeps only in-frame clones and is missing some. The profile covers about 2.4 million clones, with approximately 93% appearing a single time and around 0.37% taken by the ten largest. Germline V gene lookup returns CDR1 SGHDT and CDR2 YYEEEE. V was trimmed by 0 bases and J by 2 bases, leaving 7 bases between them. This CDR3 is 14 amino acids long. This specimen comes from a study of shared clonotypes between healthy human individuals. Donation came from healthy HIV-negative adults that had no recent acute infections or vaccinations.

The sequenced sample was naive CD4+ T cells from PBMCs. Subset defined: CD45RA+ positively selected. J is TRBJ2-3 and V is TRBV5-6, with D uncertain. This receptor was obtained from a man aged 18 to 29 in good health. Some clones in this sample may be carry-over from other donors' samples. CDR3 nucleotide sequence: TGTGCCAGCAGCTTGGGTAGACCCACAGATACGCAGTATTTT. This sequence encodes CASSLGRPTDTQYF.